The rows below give T cell receptor beta chains drawn from one sample of a study of blood T cell repertoires in COVID-19. Generated by immunoSEQ multiplex PCR, the TCRdb table keeps only in-frame clones and is missing some. Among around 260,000 clones, about 85% were seen once, and the ten largest hold around 4%. The source material was peripheral blood. The receptors were gathered from a man between 60 and 70 years old with acute or convalescent COVID-19. Each CDR3 is given with its conserved first and last residue. Fields, in order: J gene, V gene, CDR3 protein.

J gene: TRBJ2-1; V gene: TRBV19; CDR3 protein: CASGAGTGRNEQFF
J gene: TRBJ2-7; V gene: TRBV5-1; CDR3 protein: CASSLAKDSFPYEQYF
J gene: TRBJ2-7; V gene: TRBV19; CDR3 protein: CASGPSRGAIYEQYF
J gene: TRBJ2-2; V gene: TRBV11-2; CDR3 protein: CASSFGLEKNTGELFF
J gene: TRBJ1-2; V gene: TRBV28; CDR3 protein: CASGPMVPYYGYTF
J gene: TRBJ1-1; V gene: TRBV5-8; CDR3 protein: CASSLQPGFGEAFF
J gene: TRBJ2-7; V gene: TRBV6-5; CDR3 protein: CASSQGGTGNYEQYF
J gene: TRBJ2-7; V gene: TRBV12-3/TRBV12-4; CDR3 protein: CASSSGQPYEQYF
J gene: TRBJ2-5; V gene: TRBV6-6; CDR3 protein: CASSPSRSLFSDETQYF
J gene: TRBJ2-1; V gene: TRBV11-2; CDR3 protein: CASSFGGGAYNEQFF
J gene: TRBJ1-2; V gene: TRBV5-1; CDR3 protein: CASSLVTGYGYTF
J gene: TRBJ2-1; V gene: TRBV5-4; CDR3 protein: CASSLAPRGEFF
J gene: TRBJ1-2; V gene: TRBV7-9; CDR3 protein: CASSLPQGGYTF
J gene: TRBJ2-5; V gene: TRBV2; CDR3 protein: CAHWEPEQETQYF
J gene: TRBJ2-7; V gene: TRBV6-5; CDR3 protein: CASTSVYEQYF
J gene: TRBJ2-1; V gene: TRBV2; CDR3 protein: CASAGQGNYNEQFF
J gene: TRBJ2-7; V gene: TRBV3-1/TRBV3-2; CDR3 protein: CASSQEWAVVTYEQYF
J gene: TRBJ2-2; V gene: TRBV9; CDR3 protein: CASSVDSPNTGELFF
J gene: TRBJ2-5; V gene: TRBV7-9; CDR3 protein: CASSSSGRAPGETQYF
J gene: TRBJ2-7; V gene: TRBV5-1; CDR3 protein: CASSWGTGENEQYF
J gene: TRBJ1-2; V gene: TRBV9; CDR3 protein: CASSVGGTLNYGYTF
J gene: TRBJ2-7; V gene: TRBV9; CDR3 protein: CAILLSSYEQYF
J gene: TRBJ1-2; V gene: TRBV6-5; CDR3 protein: CASTNGLHYGYTF
J gene: TRBJ2-7; V gene: TRBV19; CDR3 protein: CASSEESSGKYEQYF
J gene: TRBJ2-5; V gene: TRBV18; CDR3 protein: CASSLTSGFQETQYF
J gene: TRBJ1-4; V gene: TRBV5-1; CDR3 protein: CASSLVPTGGFYEKLFF
J gene: TRBJ1-2; V gene: TRBV5-1; CDR3 protein: CASSLEGQGGYGYTF
J gene: TRBJ2-1; V gene: TRBV27; CDR3 protein: CASIYRAGGNEQFF
J gene: TRBJ1-4; V gene: TRBV2; CDR3 protein: CASSRDFATNEKLFF
J gene: TRBJ2-1; V gene: TRBV11-2; CDR3 protein: CASSFARDNEQFF
J gene: TRBJ2-3; V gene: TRBV19; CDR3 protein: CASSSGLAGFTDTQYF
J gene: TRBJ2-1; V gene: TRBV27; CDR3 protein: CASSLSTGALYNEQFF
J gene: TRBJ1-2; V gene: TRBV5-1; CDR3 protein: CASSSEQDGYGYTF
J gene: TRBJ2-7; V gene: TRBV5-1; CDR3 protein: CASSLVQGPHEQYF
J gene: TRBJ2-1; V gene: TRBV29-1; CDR3 protein: CSVSRLAGVGYNEQFF
J gene: TRBJ2-7; V gene: TRBV9; CDR3 protein: CASSTSGTSGAYEQYF
J gene: TRBJ2-7; V gene: TRBV19; CDR3 protein: CASSPRTGSYEQYF
J gene: TRBJ1-5; V gene: TRBV21-1; CDR3 protein: CASSNEGHGQPQHF
J gene: TRBJ1-5; V gene: TRBV7-9; CDR3 protein: CASNRGAGQPQHF
J gene: TRBJ1-2; V gene: TRBV7-8; CDR3 protein: CASSLGQTLTNYGYTF
J gene: TRBJ2-3; V gene: TRBV5-4; CDR3 protein: CASSLSIGGRLGDTQYF
J gene: TRBJ2-5; V gene: TRBV20-1; CDR3 protein: CSASSLAGQLETQYF
J gene: TRBJ1-1; V gene: TRBV19; CDR3 protein: CASRGQAVNTEAFF
J gene: TRBJ2-2; V gene: TRBV7-8; CDR3 protein: CASSLSLTGAGGSYSNTGELFF
J gene: TRBJ1-2; V gene: TRBV7-8; CDR3 protein: CASSPDSPGQGGHTF